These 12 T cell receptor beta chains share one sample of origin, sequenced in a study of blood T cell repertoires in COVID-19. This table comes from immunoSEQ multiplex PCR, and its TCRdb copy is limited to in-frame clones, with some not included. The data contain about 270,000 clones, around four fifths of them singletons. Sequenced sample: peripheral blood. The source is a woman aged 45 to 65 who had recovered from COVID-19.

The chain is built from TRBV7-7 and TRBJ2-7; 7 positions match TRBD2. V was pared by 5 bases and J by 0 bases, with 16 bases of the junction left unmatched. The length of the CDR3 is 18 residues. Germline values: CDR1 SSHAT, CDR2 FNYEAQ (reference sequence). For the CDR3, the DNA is TGTGCCAGCAGCCCCGGGATCTTCGTGGGGGGGTCCTCCTACGAGCAGTACTTC. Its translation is CASSPGIFVGGSSYEQYF.

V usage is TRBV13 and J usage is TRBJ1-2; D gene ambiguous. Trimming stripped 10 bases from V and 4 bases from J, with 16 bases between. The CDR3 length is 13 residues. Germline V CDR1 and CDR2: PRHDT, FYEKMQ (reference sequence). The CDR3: CAIIGPFRYGYTF. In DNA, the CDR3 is TGTGCCATCATTGGGCCCTTCCGCTATGGCTACACCTTC.

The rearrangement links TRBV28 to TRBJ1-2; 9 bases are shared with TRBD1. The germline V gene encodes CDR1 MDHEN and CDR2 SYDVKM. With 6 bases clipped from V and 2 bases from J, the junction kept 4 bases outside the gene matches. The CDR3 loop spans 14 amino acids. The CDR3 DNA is TGTGCCAGCAGCCCTGGGACAGGGAACTATGGCTACACCTTC. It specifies CASSPGTGNYGYTF.

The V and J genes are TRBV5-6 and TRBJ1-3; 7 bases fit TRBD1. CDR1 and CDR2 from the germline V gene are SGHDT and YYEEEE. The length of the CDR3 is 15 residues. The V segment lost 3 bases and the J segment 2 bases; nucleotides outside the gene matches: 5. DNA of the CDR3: TGTGCCAGCAGCTCGGCCGGGACAGCTGGAAACACCATATATTTT. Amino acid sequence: CASSSAGTAGNTIYF. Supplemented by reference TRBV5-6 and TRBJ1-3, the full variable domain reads DAGVTQSPTHLIKTRGQQVTLRCSPKSGHDTVSWYQQALGQGPQFIFQYYEEEERQRGNFPDRFSGHQFPNYSSELNVNALLLGDSALYLCASSSAGTAGNTIYFGEGSWLTVV.

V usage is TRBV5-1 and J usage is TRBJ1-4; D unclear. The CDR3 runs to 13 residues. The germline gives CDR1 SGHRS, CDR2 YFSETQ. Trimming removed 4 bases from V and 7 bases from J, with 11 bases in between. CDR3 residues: CASSPPDFEKLFF. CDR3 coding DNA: TGCGCCAGCAGCCCACCCGACTTTGAAAAACTGTTTTTT. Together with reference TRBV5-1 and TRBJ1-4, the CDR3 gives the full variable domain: KAGVTQTPRYLIKTRGQQVTLSCSPISGHRSVSWYQQTPGQGLQFLFEYFSETQRNKGNFPGRFSGRQFSNSRSEMNVSTLELGDSALYLCASSPPDFEKLFFGSGTQLSVL.

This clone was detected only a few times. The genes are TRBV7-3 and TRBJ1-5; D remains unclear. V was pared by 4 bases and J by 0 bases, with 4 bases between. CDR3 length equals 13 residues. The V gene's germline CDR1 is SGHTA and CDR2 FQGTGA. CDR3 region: CASSSGSNQPQHF. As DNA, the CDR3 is TGTGCCAGCAGCTCAGGTAGCAATCAGCCCCAGCATTTT.

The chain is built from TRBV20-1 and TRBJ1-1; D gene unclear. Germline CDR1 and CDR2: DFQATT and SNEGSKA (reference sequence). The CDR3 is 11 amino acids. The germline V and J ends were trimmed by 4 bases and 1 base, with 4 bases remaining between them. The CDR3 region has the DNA TGCAGTGCTATGAGGAACACTGAAGCTTTCTTT. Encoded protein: CSAMRNTEAFF.

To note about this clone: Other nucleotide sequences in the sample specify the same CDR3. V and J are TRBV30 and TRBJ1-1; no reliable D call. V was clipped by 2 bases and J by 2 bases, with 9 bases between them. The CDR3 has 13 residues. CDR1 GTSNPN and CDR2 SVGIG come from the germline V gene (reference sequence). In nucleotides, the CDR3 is TGTGCCTGGAGTACACAGTCCAACACTGAAGCTTTCTTT. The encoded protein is CAWSTQSNTEAFF. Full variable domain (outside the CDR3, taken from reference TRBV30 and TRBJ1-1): SQTIHQWPATLVQPVGSPLSLECTVEGTSNPNLYWYRQAAGRGLQLLFYSVGIGQISSEVPQNLSASRPQDRQFILSSKKLLLSDSGFYLCAWSTQSNTEAFFGQGTRLTVV.

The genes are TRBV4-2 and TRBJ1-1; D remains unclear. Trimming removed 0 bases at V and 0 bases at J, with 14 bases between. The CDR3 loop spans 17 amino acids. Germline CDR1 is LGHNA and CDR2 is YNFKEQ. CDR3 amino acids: CASSQEPSAVMNTEAFF. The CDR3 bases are TGTGCCAGCAGCCAAGAACCTAGCGCGGTTATGAACACTGAAGCTTTCTTT.

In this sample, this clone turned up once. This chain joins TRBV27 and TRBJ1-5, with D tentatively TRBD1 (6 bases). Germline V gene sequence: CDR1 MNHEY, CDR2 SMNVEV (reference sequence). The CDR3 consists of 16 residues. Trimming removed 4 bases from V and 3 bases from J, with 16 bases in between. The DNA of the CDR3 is TGTGCCAGCAGTTCAAGACAGGACCTTGTCAATCAGCCCCAGCATTTT. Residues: CASSSRQDLVNQPQHF.

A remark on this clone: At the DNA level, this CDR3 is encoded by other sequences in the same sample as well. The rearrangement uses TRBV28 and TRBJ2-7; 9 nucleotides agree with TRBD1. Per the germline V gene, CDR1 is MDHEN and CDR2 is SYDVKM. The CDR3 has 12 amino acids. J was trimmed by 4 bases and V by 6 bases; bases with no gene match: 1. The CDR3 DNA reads TGTGCCAGCAGGACAGGGGGGTACGAGCAGTACTTC. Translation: CASRTGGYEQYF. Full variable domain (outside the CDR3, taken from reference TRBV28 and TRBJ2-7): DVKVTQSSRYLVKRTGEKVFLECVQDMDHENMFWYRQDPGLGLRLIYFSYDVKMKEKGDIPEGYSVSREKKERFSLILESASTNQTSMYLCASRTGGYEQYFGPGTRLTVT.

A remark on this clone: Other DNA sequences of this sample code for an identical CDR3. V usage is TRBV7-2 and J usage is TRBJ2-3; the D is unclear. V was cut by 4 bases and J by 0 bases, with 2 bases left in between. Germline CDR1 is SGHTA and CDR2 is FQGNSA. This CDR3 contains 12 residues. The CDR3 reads CASSSSTDTQYF. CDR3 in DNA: TGTGCCAGCAGCTCGAGCACAGATACGCAGTATTTT.